Below, 24 T cell receptor beta chains from the same sample are listed, as sequenced in a study of CD8 T cells in Susac syndrome. An amount of RNA that ranged from 0.5 to 1 ug was reverse transcribed with random hexamers. TCRdb itself ran the immunoSEQ multiplex PCR reads through MiXCR, one entry per CDR3 protein. The sample gives a few hundred thousand distinct CDR3 sequences, 75% to 85% of which show up once; around 0.22% is in the top ten. Sample: CD8+ T cells from PBMCs. Source of these receptors: a human donor with multiple sclerosis.

The chain uses TRBV4-3 and TRBJ2-4; 14 positions match TRBD2. V shed 4 bases and J 2 bases; nucleotides not matched to a gene: 4. The CDR3 contains 17 residues. CDR1 is LGHNA, CDR2 YSLEER, per germline. CDR3 DNA: TGCGCCAGCAGCCCCGGGACTAGCGGGAGCTCCAAAAACATTCAGTACTTC. It codes for CASSPGTSGSSKNIQYF.

The gene calls are TRBV29-1 and TRBJ2-7; tentatively, D is TRBD2 (6 bases). The CDR3 has 15 residues. Trimming took 2 bases from V and 3 from J, leaving 17 bases between them. The germline CDR1 and CDR2 sequences are SQVTM and ANQGSEA. The CDR3 is CSVEMGRGSLYEQYF. Written as DNA, the CDR3 is TGCAGCGTTGAAATGGGGCGGGGATCACTCTACGAGCAGTACTTC.

The chain joins TRBV4-3 to TRBJ2-7; 8 bases are a match to TRBD2. Trimming removed 3 bases from V and 6 bases from J; junction bases left unmatched: 22. The CDR3 consists of 19 residues. Germline-derived CDR1 and CDR2 are LGHNA and YSLEER. CDR3 in amino acids: CASSQSRGLAIPSDGEQYF. The CDR3 nucleotides are TGCGCCAGCAGCCAGTCGAGAGGACTAGCTATTCCTAGCGATGGCGAGCAGTACTTC.

This chain links TRBV2 with TRBJ1-1; D is perhaps TRBD1 (5 bases). Trimming left V 6 bases short and J 5 bases short, with 16 bases between. Germline V CDR1 and CDR2: SNHLY, FYNNEI. The length of the CDR3 is 14 residues. The CDR3 DNA sequence: TGTGCCAGCAGCGTAGCGGGGGTCTGGACTGAAGCTTTCTTT. Translation gives CASSVAGVWTEAFF.

This sequence joins TRBV27 and TRBJ2-3; no reliable D call. Germline loops: CDR1 MNHEY, CDR2 SMNVEV (reference sequence). The length of the CDR3 is 16 residues. Trimming stripped 2 bases from V and 1 base from J, with 13 bases between. CDR3 loop: CASSLLPPEGTDTQYF. The DNA of the CDR3 is TGTGCCAGCAGTTTACTACCCCCCGAGGGCACAGATACGCAGTATTTT.

The gene calls are TRBV29-1 and TRBJ1-2; the D is unclear. CDR1 SQVTM and CDR2 ANQGSEA come from the germline V gene. This CDR3 is 13 amino acids long. V was pared by 4 bases and J by 0 bases, with 9 bases between. As DNA, the CDR3 is TGCAGCGTTGTAGACTGGACTAACTATGGCTACACCTTC. Translated, it gives CSVVDWTNYGYTF.

This chain connects TRBV7-9 to TRBJ1-1, with 10 bases aligning to TRBD1. This CDR3 has 13 amino acids. Germline assignment: CDR1 SEHNR and CDR2 FQNEAQ (reference sequence). Trimming removed 6 bases from V and 6 bases from J; junction bases left unmatched: 4. This chain's CDR3 is CASRSGQGAEAFF. The DNA of the CDR3 is TGTGCCAGCAGATCTGGACAGGGGGCTGAAGCTTTCTTT.

The V and J genes are TRBV11-2 and TRBJ2-5; tentatively, D is TRBD1 or TRBD2 (7 bases each). V shed 4 bases and J shed 3 bases, with 21 bases lying between them. Germline lookup yields CDR1 SGHAT and CDR2 FQNNGV. The CDR3 has 17 residues. The CDR3 sequence is CASSSRWQGEGEETQYF. Here the CDR3 DNA reads TGTGCCAGCAGCTCCCGATGGCAGGGGGAGGGTGAAGAGACCCAGTACTTC.

J is TRBJ1-1 and V is TRBV12-3 or TRBV12-4; D is perhaps TRBD1 (5 bases). There are 12 residues in the CDR3. Trimming shortened V by 9 bases and J by 5 bases, and 13 bases separated the two germline ends. For the CDR3, the DNA is TGTGCCAGTCGATTCGGGGGGACTGAAGCTTTCTTT. Encoded protein: CASRFGGTEAFF.

This chain connects TRBV28 to TRBJ2-7; D is ambiguous. CDR1 is MDHEN and CDR2 is SYDVKM in the germline V gene. The CDR3 length is 13 residues. Trimming stripped 3 bases from V and 1 base from J, with 7 bases between. The CDR3 DNA reads as TGTGCCAGCAGTTTTTCCGTATCCTACGAGCAGTACTTC. It is translated as CASSFSVSYEQYF.

The CDR3 is CASSFANTEAFF. CDR3 bases: TGTGCCAGCAGCTTTGCGAACACTGAAGCTTTCTTT. The chain recombines TRBV7-2 with TRBJ1-1; D is uncertain. The V and J ends lost 3 bases and 1 base respectively, with 3 bases between them. The CDR3 runs 12 residues. Looked up from germline, CDR1 is SGHTA and CDR2 is FQGNSA.

This clonotype was counted a single time. The genes are TRBV11-2 and TRBJ2-7; 8 bases map to TRBD1. The CDR3 consists of 13 residues. Germline CDR1 reads SGHAT; CDR2 reads FQNNGV. Germline trimming cut 7 bases from V and 2 bases from J; bases unmatched to any gene: 4. The CDR3 sequence: CASNPTGAYEQYF. The CDR3 DNA reads as TGTGCCAGCAACCCGACAGGGGCCTACGAGCAGTACTTC. The full variable domain, its missing parts supplied by reference TRBV11-2 and TRBJ2-7, is EAGVAQSPRYKIIEKRQSVAFWCNPISGHATLYWYQQILGQGPKLLIQFQNNGVVDDSQLPKDRFSAERLKGVDSTLKIQPAKLEDSAVYLCASNPTGAYEQYFGPGTRLTVT.

V usage is TRBV2 and J usage is TRBJ2-5, with 9 bases fitting TRBD2. V shed 7 bases, J shed 4 bases, and the junction held 10 bases outside the gene matches. The V gene's germline CDR1 is SNHLY and CDR2 FYNNEI. This CDR3 is 15 amino acids long. The CDR3 loop reads CASMPLLAGIETQYF. CDR3 bases: TGTGCCAGCATGCCGTTGCTAGCGGGAATAGAGACCCAGTACTTC. Full variable domain (outside the CDR3, taken from reference TRBV2 and TRBJ2-5): EPEVTQTPSHQVTQMGQEVILRCVPISNHLYFYWYRQILGQKVEFLVSFYNNEISEKSEIFDDQFSVERPDGSNFTLKIRSTKLEDSAMYFCASMPLLAGIETQYFGPGTRLLVL.

The V and J genes are TRBV28 and TRBJ2-7; TRBD2 is a possible D gene (5 bases). The V gene lost 7 bases and the J gene lost 5 bases, with 9 bases spanning the gap. Germline V gene data show CDR1 as MDHEN and CDR2 as SYDVKM. CDR3 length equals 11 residues. The CDR3 loop is CASKRFNEQYF. DNA for the CDR3: TGTGCCAGCAAGCGGTTCAACGAGCAGTACTTC.

The chain couples TRBV30 to TRBJ2-1; TRBD2 agrees at 11 bases. In germline, CDR1 is GTSNPN, CDR2 SVGIG (reference sequence). This CDR3 spans 17 amino acids. J lost 1 base, V lost 2 bases, and 7 bases had no gene match. The CDR3 DNA is TGTGCCTGGAGTTCCCTAGCGGGAGGTTATTCCTACAATGAGCAGTTCTTC. Translated, it gives CAWSSLAGGYSYNEQFF.

V and J are TRBV9 and TRBJ2-1; D perhaps matches TRBD1 (6 bases). Trimming shortened V by 2 bases and J by 6 bases, and 12 bases separated the two germline ends. Germline lookup yields CDR1 SGDLS and CDR2 YYNGEE. The CDR3 is 14 residues long. The CDR3 protein is CASSVEDSLNEQFF. CDR3 DNA: TGTGCCAGCAGCGTCGAGGACAGCCTCAATGAGCAGTTCTTC.

This clonotype was recorded only once. Here the CDR3 DNA reads TGCGCCAGCGGTATCGGGAAGACCCAGTACTTC. The encoded protein is CASGIGKTQYF. This chain joins TRBV5-1 and TRBJ2-5; possibly TRBD2 for D (5 bases). The CDR3 has 11 amino acids. Trimming cost V 7 bases and J 6 bases, with 10 bases left between them. The V gene's germline CDR1 is SGHRS and CDR2 YFSETQ.

The V and J genes are TRBV27 and TRBJ1-2; no definite D call. The ends were cut back, 7 bases at V and 4 bases at J, with 13 bases in the middle. CDR1 is MNHEY, CDR2 SMNVEV, per germline (reference sequence). The CDR3 runs 13 residues. For the CDR3, the DNA is TGTGCCAGCAAGGGAAGTTCCGCCTATGGCTACACCTTC. It encodes CASKGSSAYGYTF.

This rearrangement joins TRBV27 to TRBJ2-1; 7 nucleotides line up with TRBD2. Per the germline V gene, CDR1 is MNHEY and CDR2 is SMNVEV (reference sequence). V lost 3 bases to trimming and J lost 7 bases; unmatched junction nucleotides: 9. The length of the CDR3 is 15 residues. The CDR3 here is CASSFWGEGGNEQFF. In nucleotides, the CDR3 is TGTGCCAGCAGTTTTTGGGGGGAGGGCGGGAATGAGCAGTTCTTC.

The chain links TRBV19 to TRBJ2-3, with 9 bases aligning to TRBD2. V shed 4 bases and J 0 bases; nucleotides not matched to a gene: 5. CDR1 and CDR2 (germline): LNHDA, SQIVND (reference sequence). This CDR3 has 16 residues. The CDR3 sequence: CASSTTSGASTDTQYF. CDR3 coding DNA: TGTGCCAGTAGTACGACTAGCGGAGCCAGCACAGATACGCAGTATTTT.

The J gene is TRBJ1-4, the V gene TRBV25-1, with unresolved D. Trimming took off 8 bases at V and 4 bases at J, with 8 bases between the two ends. In germline, CDR1 is MGHDK, CDR2 SYGVNS. The CDR3 has 12 residues. The CDR3 DNA sequence: TGTGCCAGCTTGGGATTTAATGAAAAACTGTTTTTT. Amino acids: CASLGFNEKLFF. Full variable domain (missing parts from reference TRBV25-1 and TRBJ1-4): EADIYQTPRYLVIGTGKKITLECSQTMGHDKMYWYQQDPGMELHLIHYSYGVNSTEKGDLSSESTVSRIRTEHFPLTLESARPSHTSQYLCASLGFNEKLFFGSGTQLSVL.

The chain employs TRBV7-6 and TRBJ2-4; 8 bases are shared with TRBD2. The CDR3 covers 16 residues. Germline values: CDR1 SGHVS, CDR2 FNYEAQ. With V trimmed by 5 bases and J by 4 bases, 10 bases remained unmatched. CDR3 loop: CASSLRLARKKNIQYF. CDR3 DNA: TGTGCCAGCAGCCTCAGACTAGCGCGGAAAAAAAACATTCAGTACTTC.

The V and J genes are TRBV20-1 and TRBJ2-3; 8 nucleotides align to TRBD2. Unmatched junction bases numbered 14, after V lost 6 bases and J lost 3 bases. Germline V gene sequence: CDR1 DFQATT, CDR2 SNEGSKA (reference sequence). CDR3 length: 16 residues. CDR3 region: CSATPDGRAKTDTQYF. The CDR3 nucleotides are TGCAGTGCCACGCCTGACGGGAGGGCCAAAACAGATACGCAGTATTTT.

With respect to this clonotype: A read error may account for a junction end that differs from germline. The CDR3 nucleotides are TGTGCCAGCGGTTACGCAGGGGGAGGCACTGAAGCTTTCTTT. Protein product: CASGYAGGGTEAFF. The V call is TRBV6-2 or TRBV6-3, the J call TRBJ1-1; 7 bases fit TRBD1. Germline V lookup: CDR1 MNHEY, CDR2 SVGEGT. CDR3 length: 14 amino acids.